Listed here are 22 T cell receptor beta chains from one sample, sequenced in a study of control samples from healthy donors and cancer patients. The protocol was immunoSEQ multiplex PCR, while the TCRdb copy is restricted to in-frame clones and leaves out a portion. The profile shows about 170,000 clones, about 87% of them singletons. The sample taken for sequencing was blood. The receptors come from a man aged 25 to 40 in good health.

The chain is built from TRBV11-3 and TRBJ2-3; D perhaps matches TRBD2 (6 bases). Trimming stripped 0 bases from V and 2 bases from J, with 9 bases between. The CDR3 length is 15 residues. Germline V gene sequence: CDR1 SGHNT, CDR2 YENEEA. This CDR3 is CASSLDGGATDTQYF. In DNA, the CDR3 is TGTGCCAGCAGCTTAGATGGAGGGGCCACAGATACGCAGTATTTT.

This rearrangement joins TRBV5-1 to TRBJ2-5; D gene unclear. In germline, CDR1 is SGHRS, CDR2 YFSETQ. The CDR3 is 14 residues long. Deletions cut 6 bases from V and 2 bases from J, with 14 bases between. The chain's CDR3 is CASTLFLGQETQYF. The CDR3 coding sequence is TGCGCCAGCACCCTTTTCTTGGGGCAAGAGACCCAGTACTTC.

The chain combines TRBV18 with TRBJ1-3, with D unresolved. Trimming took 5 bases from V and 0 from J, leaving 5 bases between them. In germline, CDR1 is KGHSH, CDR2 LQKENI. This CDR3 comprises 13 residues. Here the CDR3 DNA reads TGTGCCAGCTCAGAAAGCTCTGGAAACACCATATATTTT. Its protein product is CASSESSGNTIYF.

The V gene is TRBV7-9, the J gene TRBJ2-1; maybe TRBD1 (5 bases). With 3 bases removed from V and 6 bases from J, the gap between germline ends came to 12 bases. The CDR3 has 14 amino acids. CDR1 is SEHNR and CDR2 is FQNEAQ in the germline V gene (reference sequence). The CDR3 DNA sequence: TGTGCCAGCAGCTTGCGGCAGGGAACCAATGAGCAGTTCTTC. Protein: CASSLRQGTNEQFF. The full variable domain, rest sourced from reference TRBV7-9 and TRBJ2-1, is DTGVSQNPRHKITKRGQNVTFRCDPISEHNRLYWYRQTLGQGPEFLTYFQNEAQLEKSRLLSDRFSAERPKGSFSTLEIQRTEQGDSAMYLCASSLRQGTNEQFFGPGTRLTVL.

V is TRBV9 and J is TRBJ2-2; perhaps TRBD2 as D (6 bases). Germline V gene sequence: CDR1 SGDLS, CDR2 YYNGEE. The CDR3 covers 15 residues. V was shortened by 4 bases and J by 2 bases, with 12 bases between the two germline ends. Written as DNA, the CDR3 is TGTGCCAGCAGCCCCCGACTAGGAAACACCGGGGAGCTGTTTTTT. Amino acid sequence: CASSPRLGNTGELFF.

The genes are TRBV7-9 and TRBJ1-2; the D gene is possibly TRBD1 (6 bases). The V gene lost 2 bases and the J gene lost 3 bases, with 10 bases spanning the gap. Germline CDR1 SEHNR, CDR2 FQNEAQ (reference sequence). The CDR3 totals 14 residues. The CDR3 sequence: CASSLNREDYGYTF. CDR3 sequence (DNA): TGTGCCAGCAGCTTAAACAGGGAGGACTATGGCTACACCTTC.

This chain connects TRBV6-5 to TRBJ2-1, with a tentative D call TRBD1 (6 bases). The CDR3 consists of 15 residues. With 7 bases removed from V and 7 bases from J, the gap between germline ends came to 20 bases. The germline V gene has CDR1 MNHEY and CDR2 SVGAGI. The chain's CDR3 is CASTRLSTGGNEQFF. CDR3 DNA: TGTGCCAGCACCCGACTCTCGACAGGCGGAAATGAGCAGTTCTTC.

The CDR3 protein is CASSLAASSPLHF. The CDR3 DNA sequence: TGCGCCAGCAGCTTGGCTGCAAGTTCACCCCTCCACTTT. This rearrangement joins TRBV5-1 to TRBJ1-6; D not certain. Trimming left V 0 bases short and J 9 bases short, with 7 bases between. The CDR3 is 13 residues long. Germline V gene sequence: CDR1 SGHRS, CDR2 YFSETQ. The full variable domain, with the rest looked up from reference TRBV5-1 and TRBJ1-6, is KAGVTQTPRYLIKTRGQQVTLSCSPISGHRSVSWYQQTPGQGLQFLFEYFSETQRNKGNFPGRFSGRQFSNSRSEMNVSTLELGDSALYLCASSLAASSPLHFGNGTRLTVT.

This clone was detected once. The chain combines TRBV27 with TRBJ1-5; 11 bases map to TRBD1. With 4 bases clipped from V and 7 bases from J, the junction kept 12 bases outside the gene matches. The CDR3 contains 17 residues. Looked up from germline, CDR1 is MNHEY and CDR2 is SMNVEV (reference sequence). CDR3 nucleotide sequence: TGTGCCAGCAGTTCCCTTAGGTTTGGACAGGGGGCCCAGCCCCAGCATTTT. Its translation is CASSSLRFGQGAQPQHF.

This clone is a singleton in its sample. The genes are TRBV4-1 and TRBJ1-1; possibly TRBD1 for D (5 bases). V was pared by 4 bases and J by 11 bases, with 17 bases between. This CDR3 is 13 amino acids long. Germline lookup yields CDR1 MGHRA and CDR2 YSYEKL. This CDR3 is CASSPGVVLGAFF. CDR3 DNA: TGCGCCAGCAGCCCGGGGGTTGTCCTTGGGGCTTTCTTT.

The chain couples TRBV4-1 to TRBJ2-7; 11 bases are shared with TRBD2. Trimming at V came to 4 bases and at J to 7 bases, leaving 9 bases not matched to a gene. The germline gives CDR1 MGHRA, CDR2 YSYEKL. This CDR3 has 15 residues. The DNA of the CDR3 is TGCGCCAGCAGCCTGGGCACTAGCGGGAGAGAAGAGCAGTACTTC. As protein: CASSLGTSGREEQYF.

The chain joins TRBV24-1 to TRBJ2-1, with a possible D match to TRBD2 (6 bases). The CDR3 runs to 15 residues. Germline CDR1 KGHDR, CDR2 SFDVKD. Trimming pared 4 bases from V and 0 bases from J, leaving 9 bases between. The CDR3 sequence is CATSDRDFSYNEQFF. CDR3 sequence (DNA): TGTGCCACCAGTGACAGGGACTTCTCCTACAATGAGCAGTTCTTC.

J is TRBJ1-6 and V is TRBV11-2; TRBD1 matches 9 bases. The germline V gene encodes CDR1 SGHAT and CDR2 FQNNGV. The CDR3 runs 15 residues. Unmatched junction bases numbered 9, after V lost 8 bases and J lost 7 bases. The CDR3 DNA sequence: TGTGCCAGCGCCTACAGGGGGCGAGGGAATTCACCCCTCCACTTT. Translated, it gives CASAYRGRGNSPLHF.

The chain combines TRBV19 with TRBJ2-6; D is possibly TRBD1 (5 bases). The CDR3 contains 17 residues. Germline CDR1 is LNHDA and CDR2 is SQIVND (reference sequence). The V and J ends lost 6 bases and 0 bases respectively, with 15 bases between them. The CDR3 bases are TGTGCCAGTAGCCAGGGCCTCAGCACCTCTGGGGCCAACGTCCTGACTTTC. Translating gives CASSQGLSTSGANVLTF.

CDR3 in DNA: TGTGCCATCAGTGATGGGGGTTATCAGCCCCAGCATTTT. Translation gives CAISDGGYQPQHF. The rearrangement joins TRBV10-3 to TRBJ1-5; D is perhaps TRBD1 (5 bases). Germline values: CDR1 ENHRY, CDR2 SYGVKD. The V and J ends lost 3 bases and 5 bases respectively, with 8 bases between them. The CDR3 length is 13 residues.

The V gene is TRBV11-3, the J gene TRBJ1-1, with D uncertain. This CDR3 comprises 14 residues. The V end lost 1 base, the J end lost 0 bases, and 6 bases lay between the germline ends. Germline assignment: CDR1 SGHNT and CDR2 YENEEA. Written as DNA, the CDR3 is TGTGCCAGCAGCTTAGGGGTGGTGAACACTGAAGCTTTCTTT. Amino acids: CASSLGVVNTEAFF.

The J gene is TRBJ1-1, the V gene TRBV5-1, with D perhaps matching TRBD1 (5 bases). Trimming took 0 bases from V and 7 from J, leaving 16 bases between them. The CDR3 contains 15 residues. Germline V gene lookup returns CDR1 SGHRS and CDR2 YFSETQ. In DNA form, the CDR3 reads TGCGCCAGCAGCTTGGAATCAGGGAGTTTCAATGAAGCTTTCTTT. Protein product: CASSLESGSFNEAFF.

DNA for the CDR3: TGTGCCATCAGTGAGTCAAGGGTAACCGGGACACCAAGCAACGAGCAGTACTTC. Protein sequence: CAISESRVTGTPSNEQYF. This chain uses TRBV10-3 with TRBJ2-7; possibly TRBD1 for D (6 bases). Germline lookup yields CDR1 ENHRY and CDR2 SYGVKD. The ends were cut back, 0 bases at V and 5 bases at J, with 23 bases in the middle. CDR3 length equals 18 residues.

The rearrangement joins TRBV2 to TRBJ2-2; the match to TRBD1 covers 7 bases. V shed 2 bases, J shed 3 bases, and the junction held 6 bases outside the gene matches. CDR1 is SNHLY, CDR2 FYNNEI, per germline. The CDR3 covers 16 residues. CDR3 DNA sequence: TGTGCCAGCAGTGAACCGGGACAGCCATACACCGGGGAGCTGTTTTTT. Its protein product is CASSEPGQPYTGELFF.

The rearrangement uses TRBV5-1 and TRBJ1-4; D ambiguous. The CDR3 runs 16 residues. The germline V gene has CDR1 SGHRS and CDR2 YFSETQ. V was cut by 3 bases and J by 4 bases, with 16 bases left in between. CDR3 residues: CASSWTPQSNNEKLFF. CDR3 nucleotide sequence: TGCGCCAGCAGCTGGACCCCACAGTCAAATAATGAAAAACTGTTTTTT. The whole variable domain, remainder taken from reference TRBV5-1 and TRBJ1-4, is KAGVTQTPRYLIKTRGQQVTLSCSPISGHRSVSWYQQTPGQGLQFLFEYFSETQRNKGNFPGRFSGRQFSNSRSEMNVSTLELGDSALYLCASSWTPQSNNEKLFFGSGTQLSVL.

The chain recombines TRBV5-8 with TRBJ1-6, with no clear D. V was cut by 4 bases and J by 5 bases, with 7 bases left in between. Per germline, CDR1 SGHTS and CDR2 YDEGEE. The CDR3 spans 13 residues. The CDR3, as DNA: TGTGCCAGCAGCCGGACTGATAATTCACCCCTCCACTTT. This encodes CASSRTDNSPLHF.

This chain connects TRBV10-3 to TRBJ1-1; TRBD1 is a possible D gene (6 bases). Germline V CDR1 and CDR2: ENHRY, SYGVKD. The CDR3 spans 16 residues. Between the trimmed V and J ends, which lost 7 bases and 0 bases, there was a span of 18 bases. The CDR3 DNA follows: TGTGCCATCACCGCGGACAGCCTAGGGGTGAACACTGAAGCTTTCTTT. Its protein is CAITADSLGVNTEAFF.